Below, 8 T cell receptor beta chains from the same sample are listed, as sequenced in a study of blood T cell repertoires in COVID-19. Assay: immunoSEQ multiplex PCR; the TCRdb copy retains only in-frame clones and omits some. The sample shows under 60,000 clones, roughly 80% of them seen only once. Sequenced material: peripheral blood. The origin of the receptors is a human donor in a cohort sampled during active COVID-19.

V and J are TRBV3-1 (or the pseudogene TRBV3-2) and TRBJ2-1; 12 positions match TRBD2. The germline V gene encodes CDR1 LGHDT and CDR2 YNNKEL (reference sequence). The CDR3 is 13 amino acids. Trimming cost V 4 bases and J 15 bases; bases outside gene matches: 7. For the CDR3, the DNA is TGTGCCAGCAGCCTTCCTAGCGGGGGGGCGGTGTTCTTC. It yields the protein CASSLPSGGAVFF.

The V and J genes are TRBV6-5 and TRBJ2-1, with 8 bases lining up with TRBD1. CDR3 length: 14 residues. V lost 6 bases to trimming and J lost 7 bases; unmatched junction nucleotides: 8. CDR1 and CDR2 from the germline V gene are MNHEY and SVGAGI. CDR3 residues: CASRPGTGQNEQFF. DNA for the CDR3: TGTGCCAGCAGGCCCGGGACAGGACAGAATGAGCAGTTCTTC.

This clone appeared once. CDR3 nucleotides: TGTGCCACCAGCAGAGCTAAGGGGCGACAAGAGACCCAGTACTTC. This translates into CATSRAKGRQETQYF. V usage is TRBV15 and J usage is TRBJ2-5; the D gene is possibly TRBD1 (5 bases). The V end was cut by 1 base, the J end by 2 bases, with 11 bases between. This CDR3 has 15 amino acids. Germline lookup yields CDR1 LNHNV and CDR2 YYDKDF (reference sequence).

The chain has TRBV3-1 (or the pseudogene TRBV3-2) and TRBJ1-1; D remains ambiguous. V lost 1 base and J 0 bases, leaving 3 bases between the germline ends. The CDR3 covers 13 residues. CDR1 is LGHDT and CDR2 is YNNKEL in the germline V gene (reference sequence). CDR3 bases: TGTGCCAGCAGCCAAGTCATGAACACTGAAGCTTTCTTT. Its protein product is CASSQVMNTEAFF.

This chain uses TRBV5-1 with TRBJ1-2; D is perhaps TRBD1 (6 bases). The germline gives CDR1 SGHRS, CDR2 YFSETQ. This CDR3 spans 16 amino acids. V lost 4 bases and J 5 bases, leaving 21 bases between the germline ends. DNA of the CDR3: TGCGCCAGCAGCCCGGTTACTCAATCCAGGGGTTATGGCTACACCTTC. Residues: CASSPVTQSRGYGYTF. Complete variable domain (other parts from reference TRBV5-1 and TRBJ1-2): KAGVTQTPRYLIKTRGQQVTLSCSPISGHRSVSWYQQTPGQGLQFLFEYFSETQRNKGNFPGRFSGRQFSNSRSEMNVSTLELGDSALYLCASSPVTQSRGYGYTFGSGTRLTVV.

The chain combines TRBV4-2 with TRBJ2-4; possible D gene TRBD2, 5 bases. The CDR3 sequence is 14 residues long. V lost 0 bases and J 6 bases, leaving 9 bases between the germline ends. Germline V gene data show CDR1 as LGHNA and CDR2 as YNFKEQ. CDR3 bases: TGTGCCAGCAGCCAAGACGGGGAGAGAAACATTCAGTACTTC. Its translation: CASSQDGERNIQYF.

This rearrangement joins TRBV5-1 to TRBJ2-1; the match to TRBD1 covers 9 bases. This CDR3 contains 16 residues. J gave up 0 bases and V 3 bases, and 4 bases lay outside the gene matches. Germline V gene sequence: CDR1 SGHRS, CDR2 YFSETQ. CDR3 nucleotide sequence: TGCGCCAGCAGCTCGCAGGGACAGGGCTCCTACAATGAGCAGTTCTTC. It codes for CASSSQGQGSYNEQFF.

This chain uses TRBV7-2 with TRBJ2-5; maybe TRBD2 (5 bases). V was clipped by 3 bases and J by 7 bases, with 12 bases between them. Germline V gives CDR1 SGHTA, CDR2 FQGNSA. The CDR3 is made up of 13 amino acids. Here the CDR3 reads CASSFRPGGTQYF. The CDR3 nucleotides read TGTGCCAGCAGCTTTCGTCCCGGAGGGACCCAGTACTTC.